The subject of this entry is one T cell receptor beta chain. The CDR3 extends over 14 amino acids. V lost 6 bases to trimming and J lost 0 bases, with 9 bases between them. CDR1 and CDR2 (germline): MNHNS, SASEGT. This sample was taken from a study of OX40 agonist ivuxolimab in advanced cancers. Sequencing was performed with immunoSEQ multiplex PCR; in TCRdb, only in-frame clones are kept and a portion is missing. The repertoire holds approximately 100,000 clones, with roughly 87% as singletons. The input for sequencing was CD4+ or CD8+ T cells sorted from blood, taken in a trial of the OX40 agonist ivuxolimab. The sequence derives from an adult with an advanced solid tumor such as melanoma, head and neck, liver or kidney cancer. The V and J genes are TRBV6-1 and TRBJ1-3; the D is unclear. Written as DNA, the CDR3 is TGTGCCAGCAGCTCCGGGGTCTCTGGAAACACCATATATTTT. This sequence encodes CASSSGVSGNTIYF.